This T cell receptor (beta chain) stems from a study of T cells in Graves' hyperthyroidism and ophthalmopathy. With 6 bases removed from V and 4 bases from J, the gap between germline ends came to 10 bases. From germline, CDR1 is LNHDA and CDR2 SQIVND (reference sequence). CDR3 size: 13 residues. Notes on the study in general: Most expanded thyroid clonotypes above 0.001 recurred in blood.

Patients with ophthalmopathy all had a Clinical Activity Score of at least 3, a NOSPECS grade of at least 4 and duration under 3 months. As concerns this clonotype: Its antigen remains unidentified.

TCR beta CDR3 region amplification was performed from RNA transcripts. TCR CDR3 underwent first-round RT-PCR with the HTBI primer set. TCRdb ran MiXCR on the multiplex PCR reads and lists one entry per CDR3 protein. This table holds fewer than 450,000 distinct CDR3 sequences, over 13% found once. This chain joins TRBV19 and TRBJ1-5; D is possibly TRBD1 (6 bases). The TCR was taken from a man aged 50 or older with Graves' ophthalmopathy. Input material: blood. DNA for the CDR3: TGTGCCAGTAGCGACAGGCGGAATCAGCCCCAGCATTTT. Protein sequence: CASSDRRNQPQHF.